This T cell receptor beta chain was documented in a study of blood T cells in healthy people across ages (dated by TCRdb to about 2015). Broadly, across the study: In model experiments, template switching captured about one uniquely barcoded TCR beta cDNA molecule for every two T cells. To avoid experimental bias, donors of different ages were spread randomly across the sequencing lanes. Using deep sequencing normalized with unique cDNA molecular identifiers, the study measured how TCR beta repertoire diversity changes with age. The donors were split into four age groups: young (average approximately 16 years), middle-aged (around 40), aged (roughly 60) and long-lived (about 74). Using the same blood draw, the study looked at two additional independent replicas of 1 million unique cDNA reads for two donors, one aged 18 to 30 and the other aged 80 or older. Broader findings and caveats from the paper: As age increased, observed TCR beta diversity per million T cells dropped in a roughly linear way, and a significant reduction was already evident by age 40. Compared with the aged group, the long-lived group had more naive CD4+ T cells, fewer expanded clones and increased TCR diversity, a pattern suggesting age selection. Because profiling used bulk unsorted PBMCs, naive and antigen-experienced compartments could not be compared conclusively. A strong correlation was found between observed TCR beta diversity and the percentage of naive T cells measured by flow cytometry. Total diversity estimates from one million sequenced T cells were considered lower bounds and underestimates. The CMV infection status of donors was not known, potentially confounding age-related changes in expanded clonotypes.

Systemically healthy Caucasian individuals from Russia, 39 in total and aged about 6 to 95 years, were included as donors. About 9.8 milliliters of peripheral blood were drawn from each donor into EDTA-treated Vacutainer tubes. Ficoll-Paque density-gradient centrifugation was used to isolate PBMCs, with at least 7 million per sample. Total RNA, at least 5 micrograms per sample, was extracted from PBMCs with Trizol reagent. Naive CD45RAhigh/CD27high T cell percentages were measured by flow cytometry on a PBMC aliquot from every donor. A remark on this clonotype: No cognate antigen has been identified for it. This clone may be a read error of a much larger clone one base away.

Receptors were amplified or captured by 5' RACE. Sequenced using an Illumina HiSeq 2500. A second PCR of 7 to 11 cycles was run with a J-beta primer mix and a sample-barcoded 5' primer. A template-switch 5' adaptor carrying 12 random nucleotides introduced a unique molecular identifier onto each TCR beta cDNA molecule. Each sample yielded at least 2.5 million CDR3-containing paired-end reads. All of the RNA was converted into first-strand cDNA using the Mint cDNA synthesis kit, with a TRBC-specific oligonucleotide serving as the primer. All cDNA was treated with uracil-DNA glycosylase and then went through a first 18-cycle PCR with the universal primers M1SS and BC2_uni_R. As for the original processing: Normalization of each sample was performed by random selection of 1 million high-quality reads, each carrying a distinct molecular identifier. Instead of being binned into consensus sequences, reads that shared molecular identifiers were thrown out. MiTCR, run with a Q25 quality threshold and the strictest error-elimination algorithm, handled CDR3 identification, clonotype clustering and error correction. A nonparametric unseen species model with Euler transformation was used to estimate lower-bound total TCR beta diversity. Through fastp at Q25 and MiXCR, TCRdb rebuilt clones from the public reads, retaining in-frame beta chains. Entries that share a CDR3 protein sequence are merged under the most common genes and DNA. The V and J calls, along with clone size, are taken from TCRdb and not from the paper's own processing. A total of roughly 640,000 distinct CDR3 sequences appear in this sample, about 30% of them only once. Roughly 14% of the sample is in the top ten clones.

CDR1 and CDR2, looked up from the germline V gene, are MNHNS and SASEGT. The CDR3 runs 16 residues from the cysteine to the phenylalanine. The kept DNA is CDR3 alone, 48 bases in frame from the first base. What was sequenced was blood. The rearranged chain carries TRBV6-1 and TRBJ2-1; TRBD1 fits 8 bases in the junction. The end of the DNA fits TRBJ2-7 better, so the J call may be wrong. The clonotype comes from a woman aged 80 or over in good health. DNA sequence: TGTGCCAGCAGTGATATCCAGGGGGCGACCTACAATGAGCAGTACTTC. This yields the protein CASSDIQGATYNEQYF.